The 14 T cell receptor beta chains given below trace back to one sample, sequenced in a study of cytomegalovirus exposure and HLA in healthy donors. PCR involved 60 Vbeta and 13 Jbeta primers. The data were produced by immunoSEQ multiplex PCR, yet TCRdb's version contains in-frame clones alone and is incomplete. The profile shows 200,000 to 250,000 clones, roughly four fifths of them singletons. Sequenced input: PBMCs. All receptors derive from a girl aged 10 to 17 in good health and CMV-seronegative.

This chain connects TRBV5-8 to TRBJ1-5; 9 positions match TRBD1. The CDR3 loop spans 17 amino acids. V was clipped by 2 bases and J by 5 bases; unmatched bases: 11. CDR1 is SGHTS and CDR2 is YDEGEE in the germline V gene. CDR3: CASSLITGGPRHQPQHF. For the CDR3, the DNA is TGTGCCAGCAGCTTAATTACAGGGGGCCCACGGCATCAGCCCCAGCATTTT.

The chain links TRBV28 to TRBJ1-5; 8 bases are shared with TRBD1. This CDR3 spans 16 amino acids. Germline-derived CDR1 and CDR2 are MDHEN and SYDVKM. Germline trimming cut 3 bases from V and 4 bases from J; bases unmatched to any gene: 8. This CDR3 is CASSFRQGKPNQPQHF. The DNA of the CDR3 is TGTGCCAGCAGTTTTCGACAGGGGAAGCCAAATCAGCCCCAGCATTTT.

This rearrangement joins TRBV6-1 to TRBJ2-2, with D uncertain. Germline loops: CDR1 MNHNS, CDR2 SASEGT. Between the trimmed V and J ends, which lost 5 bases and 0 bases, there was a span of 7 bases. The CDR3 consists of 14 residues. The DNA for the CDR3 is TGTGCCAGCAGTACAAAACCGAACACCGGGGAGCTGTTTTTT. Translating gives CASSTKPNTGELFF.

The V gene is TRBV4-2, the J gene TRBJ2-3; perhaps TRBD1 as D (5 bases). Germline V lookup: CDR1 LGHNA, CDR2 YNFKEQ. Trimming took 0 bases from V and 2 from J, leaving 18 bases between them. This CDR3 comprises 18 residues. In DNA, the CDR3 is TGTGCCAGCAGCCAAGATTTTTTATTGGGGCAGCTCACAGATACGCAGTATTTT. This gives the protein CASSQDFLLGQLTDTQYF.

The CDR3 reads CASSPGYDMSSYEQYF. In DNA, the CDR3 is TGTGCCAGCAGCCCTGGATATGACATGAGCTCCTACGAGCAGTACTTC. The V and J genes are TRBV5-8 and TRBJ2-7, with D hard to call. V was shortened by 4 bases and J by 0 bases, with 17 bases between the two germline ends. The CDR3 length is 16 residues. Germline V gene lookup returns CDR1 SGHTS and CDR2 YDEGEE.

The CDR3, as DNA: TGTGCCAGCAGGGGACAGGGGGCTTTCTTT. This gives the protein CASRGQGAFF. V gene TRBV6-1 combines with J gene TRBJ1-1, with 10 bases aligning to TRBD1. CDR1 MNHNS and CDR2 SASEGT come from the germline V gene. Trimming at V came to 6 bases and at J to 11 bases, leaving 0 bases not matched to a gene. The CDR3 has 10 amino acids.

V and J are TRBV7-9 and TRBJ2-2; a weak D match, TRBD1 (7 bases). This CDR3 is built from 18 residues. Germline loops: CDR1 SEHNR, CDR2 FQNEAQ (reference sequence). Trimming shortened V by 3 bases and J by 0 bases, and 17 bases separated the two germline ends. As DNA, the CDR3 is TGTGCCAGCAGCTTCACATTGGGCGGGACAGCGAACACCGGGGAGCTGTTTTTT. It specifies CASSFTLGGTANTGELFF.

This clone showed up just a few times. CDR3 sequence: CASSLALVEQFF. Here the CDR3 DNA reads TGTGCCAGCAGCCTCGCACTCGTTGAGCAGTTCTTC. The chain links TRBV11-2 to TRBJ2-1; D unclear. Germline loops: CDR1 SGHAT, CDR2 FQNNGV. The CDR3 loop spans 12 amino acids. V lost 5 bases to trimming and J lost 9 bases, with 11 bases between them.

CDR3 in amino acids: CASGRGQGYYGYTF. DNA for the CDR3: TGTGCTAGTGGCCGGGGACAGGGGTACTATGGCTACACCTTC. The rearrangement uses TRBV12-5 and TRBJ1-2; 10 nucleotides agree with TRBD1. V gave up 6 bases and J gave up 3 bases; unmatched junction bases: 4. This CDR3 comprises 14 residues. Germline V gives CDR1 LGHNT, CDR2 FRNRAP.

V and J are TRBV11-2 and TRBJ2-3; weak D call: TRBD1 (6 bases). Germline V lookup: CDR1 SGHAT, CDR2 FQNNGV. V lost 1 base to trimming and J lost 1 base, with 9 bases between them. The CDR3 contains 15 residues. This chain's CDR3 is CASSLVGQRTDTQYF. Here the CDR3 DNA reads TGTGCCAGCAGCTTAGTCGGACAGCGCACAGATACGCAGTATTTT.

In DNA form, the CDR3 reads TGTGCCAGCAGTTTATCCGGGAATCAGCCCCAGCATTTT. It yields the protein CASSLSGNQPQHF. The chain joins TRBV27 to TRBJ1-5; no reliable D call. CDR1 MNHEY and CDR2 SMNVEV come from the germline V gene (reference sequence). The length of the CDR3 is 13 residues. V shed 0 bases and J shed 4 bases, with 4 bases lying between them.

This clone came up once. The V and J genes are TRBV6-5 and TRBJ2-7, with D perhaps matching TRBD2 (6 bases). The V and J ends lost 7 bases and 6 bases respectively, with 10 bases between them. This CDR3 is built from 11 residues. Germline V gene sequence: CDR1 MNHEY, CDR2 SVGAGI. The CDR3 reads CASTGVFEQYF. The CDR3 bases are TGTGCCAGCACGGGGGTCTTCGAGCAGTACTTC.

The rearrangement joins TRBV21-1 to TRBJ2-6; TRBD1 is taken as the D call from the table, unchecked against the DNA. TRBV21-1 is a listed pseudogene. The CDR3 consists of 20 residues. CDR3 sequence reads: CASSKEGRDRGKAGANVLTF. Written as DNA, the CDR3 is TGTGCCAGCAGCAAAGAGGGGAGGGACAGGGGAAAGGCTGGGGCCAACGTCCTGACTTTC.

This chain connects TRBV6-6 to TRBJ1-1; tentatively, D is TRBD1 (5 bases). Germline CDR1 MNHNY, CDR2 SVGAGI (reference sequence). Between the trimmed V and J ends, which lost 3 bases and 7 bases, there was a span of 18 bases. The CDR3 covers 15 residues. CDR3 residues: CASSYGAIETVEAFF. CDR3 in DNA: TGTGCCAGCAGTTATGGGGCCATTGAGACGGTTGAAGCTTTCTTT.